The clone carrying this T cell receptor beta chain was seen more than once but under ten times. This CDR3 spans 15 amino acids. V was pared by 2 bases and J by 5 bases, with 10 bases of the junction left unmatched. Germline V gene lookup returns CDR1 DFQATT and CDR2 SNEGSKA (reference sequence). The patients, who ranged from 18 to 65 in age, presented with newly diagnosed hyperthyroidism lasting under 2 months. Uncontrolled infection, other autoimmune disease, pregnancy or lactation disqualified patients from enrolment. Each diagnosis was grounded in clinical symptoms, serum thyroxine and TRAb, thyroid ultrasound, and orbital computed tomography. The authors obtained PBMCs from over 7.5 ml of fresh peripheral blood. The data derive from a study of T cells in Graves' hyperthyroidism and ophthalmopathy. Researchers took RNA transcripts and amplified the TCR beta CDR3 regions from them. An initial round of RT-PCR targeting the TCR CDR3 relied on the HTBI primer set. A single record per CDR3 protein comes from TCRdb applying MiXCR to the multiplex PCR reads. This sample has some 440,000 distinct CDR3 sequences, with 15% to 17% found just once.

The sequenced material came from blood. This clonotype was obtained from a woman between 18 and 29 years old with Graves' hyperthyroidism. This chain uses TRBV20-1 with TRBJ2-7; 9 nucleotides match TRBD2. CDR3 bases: TGCAGTGCTAGATTGTTAGCGGGAGTTACGGACGAGCAGTACTTC. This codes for CSARLLAGVTDEQYF.